A selection of T cell receptor beta chains follows, all from one sample in a study of T cells in Graves' hyperthyroidism and ophthalmopathy. TCRdb analysed the multiplex PCR reads with MiXCR anew, one entry per CDR3 protein. The table has some 300,000 distinct CDR3 sequences, 15% to 20% seen once. Input material: blood. The receptors stem from a man aged 45-65 years with Graves' ophthalmopathy. CDR3s include the opening cysteine and the closing phenylalanine or tryptophan. D genes are given only for firm matches. Where a row states a size, it is once, few, many or the class of an expanded clone; other rows omit it.

clone size	V gene	D gene	J gene	CDR3 DNA	CDR3 protein
many	TRBV7-3	-	TRBJ1-1	TGTGCCAGCAGCTTAACCCAGGGAAATGAAGCTTTCTTT	CASSLTQGNEAFF
many	TRBV18	TRBD2	TRBJ2-1	TGTGCCAGCTCCCAATCTCCGCGGGAGGGTTCCTACAATGAGCAGTTCTTC	CASSQSPREGSYNEQFF
many	TRBV27	-	TRBJ2-1	TGTGCCAGCAGTTTATCGGACACCTACAATGAGCAGTTCTTC	CASSLSDTYNEQFF
many	TRBV28	-	TRBJ2-7	TGTGCCAGCAGTTTCCCTCAGGGGACCTACGAGCAGTACTTC	CASSFPQGTYEQYF
-	TRBV6-1	-	TRBJ1-2	TGTGCCAGCAGCCCCGGACAGAGGCTGGCCACCTTC	CASSPGQRLATF
many	TRBV3-1	-	TRBJ2-1	TGTGCCAGCGGAAGTAATGAGCAGTTCTTC	CASGSNEQFF
few	TRBV19	-	TRBJ2-7	TGTGCCAGTAGTACAACCGGGACATATTACGAGCAGTACTTC	CASSTTGTYYEQYF
few	TRBV20-1	-	TRBJ1-2	TGCAGTGCTAACCAGGGGCTTAACTATGGCTACACCTTC	CSANQGLNYGYTF
many	TRBV5-1	-	TRBJ1-2	TGCGCCAGCAGCTTTGTGCCAGGGGAGTGGGCTGGCTACACCTTC	CASSFVPGEWAGYTF
many	TRBV5-1	TRBD1	TRBJ1-1	TGCGCCAGCAGCGGGACAGGGGCTGCCTTTATGAACACTGAAGCTTTCTTT	CASSGTGAAFMNTEAFF
few	TRBV14	TRBD1	TRBJ2-7	TGTGCCAGCAGCCAGGTACAGGGGACCGAGCAGTACTTC	CASSQVQGTEQYF
many	TRBV5-1	TRBD2	TRBJ2-3	TGCGCCAGCAGAACGGGACTACACACAGATACGCAGTATTTT	CASRTGLHTDTQYF
few	TRBV19	-	TRBJ1-1	TGTGCCAGTAGTATGGGAGGGGGGATGAAGACTGAAGCTTTCTTT	CASSMGGGMKTEAFF
-	TRBV28	TRBD1	TRBJ1-1	TGTGCCAGCAGTGGCGCCGGGACAGGGGGCAACACTGAAGCTTTCTTT	CASSGAGTGGNTEAFF